Presented here are 20 T cell receptor beta chains from one specimen sequenced in a study of spatial heterogeneity in lung cancer. Study-wide results and limits: Counts of expanded alpha and beta TCRs within tumors tracked the tumor nonsynonymous mutation count.

Their antigens are not known. TCRdb recomputed calls from the 5' RACE reads with MiXCR, one row per CDR3 protein. The table includes 500 to 600 distinct CDR3 sequences, 22% detected once. Time point reported: sample taken at primary tumor resection. The specimen comprised lung tumor tissue, sampled at surgery. These receptor sequences come from a male donor with early-stage non-small cell lung cancer.

By sample share, this clonotype is hyperexpanded. V usage is TRBV28 and J usage is TRBJ2-3; TRBD2 matches 13 bases. CDR1 and CDR2 (germline): MDHEN, SYDVKM. V lost 4 bases and J lost 0; bases outside the gene matches: 13. CDR3 size: 20 residues. The CDR3 is CASSSRHRGLAGHSTDTQYF. The CDR3 nucleotides read TGTGCCAGCAGTTCCCGTCACCGGGGACTAGCGGGACATAGCACAGATACGCAGTATTTT.

In this sample, this clonotype turned up a few times. V is TRBV28 and J is TRBJ2-7, with TRBD2 identical over 7 bases. V shed 3 bases and J 4 bases; nucleotides not matched to a gene: 9. The CDR3 is 15 residues long. Per the germline V gene, CDR1 is MDHEN and CDR2 is SYDVKM. CDR3 sequence (DNA): TGTGCCAGCAGTTTGAGCTCGGCGGGGGAGTACGAGCAGTACTTC. It is translated as CASSLSSAGEYEQYF.

The chain joins TRBV7-2 to TRBJ2-5; 7 bases are shared with TRBD1. This CDR3 comprises 13 residues. Germline trimming cut 5 bases from V and 2 bases from J; bases unmatched to any gene: 2. Germline V gene sequence: CDR1 SGHTA, CDR2 FQGNSA. Here the CDR3 reads CASSRDSQETQYF. CDR3 DNA sequence: TGTGCCAGCAGCCGGGACAGTCAAGAGACCCAGTACTTC.

This clonotype rates as medium-sized. The V call is TRBV3-1, the J call TRBJ2-1; D is possibly TRBD2 (6 bases). The germline V and J ends were trimmed by 4 bases and 3 bases, with 13 bases remaining between them. The CDR3 runs 15 residues. Germline V gene data show CDR1 as LGHDT and CDR2 as YNNKEL (reference sequence). The CDR3 DNA sequence: TGTGCCAGCAGCCGGCGGGAAGGGTTCTACAATGAGCAGTTCTTC. It specifies CASSRREGFYNEQFF.

This chain uses TRBV5-1 with TRBJ1-6; D unresolved. This CDR3 contains 15 residues. The germline V gene encodes CDR1 SGHRS and CDR2 YFSETQ. The V end lost 0 bases, the J end lost 7 bases, and 11 bases lay between the germline ends. The CDR3 region has the DNA TGCGCCAGCAGCTTGGAATCCGATGGGAATTCACCCCTCCACTTT. Residues: CASSLESDGNSPLHF.

This clonotype was counted only a few times. This chain links TRBV7-2 with TRBJ2-5, with 12 bases matching TRBD2. The CDR3 is made up of 16 amino acids. J was trimmed by 7 bases and V by 5 bases; bases with no gene match: 11. CDR1 is SGHTA and CDR2 is FQGNSA in the germline V gene. The CDR3 coding sequence is TGTGCCAGCAGCCTGGGACTAGCGGGCCGGGAGGGGACCCAGTACTTC. This codes for CASSLGLAGREGTQYF.

This clonotype was counted ten times or more. The gene calls are TRBV4-1 and TRBJ2-5; 8 positions match TRBD2. This CDR3 has 17 amino acids. Trimming removed 0 bases from V and 5 bases from J; junction bases left unmatched: 11. Germline V CDR1 and CDR2: MGHRA, YSYEKL. CDR3: CASSQEDGGSGSETQYF. The CDR3 bases are TGCGCCAGCAGCCAAGAGGACGGGGGCAGCGGGAGTGAGACCCAGTACTTC.

This sequence joins TRBV5-1 and TRBJ2-7; the D is unclear. The V gene lost 2 bases and the J gene lost 0 bases, with 9 bases spanning the gap. The germline V gene has CDR1 SGHRS and CDR2 YFSETQ. The CDR3 contains 14 residues. The CDR3 coding sequence is TGCGCCAGCAGCTTAACAGTAAGCTCCTACGAGCAGTACTTC. Its protein product is CASSLTVSSYEQYF.

This chain uses TRBV30 with TRBJ2-3, with D tentatively TRBD1 (6 bases). The CDR3 consists of 13 residues. CDR1 and CDR2 from the germline V gene are GTSNPN and SVGIG (reference sequence). The V and J ends lost 7 bases and 0 bases respectively, with 11 bases between them. CDR3 in amino acids: CAYDRMSTDTQYF. The CDR3 nucleotides are TGTGCCTACGACAGGATGAGCACAGATACGCAGTATTTT.

The chain recombines TRBV19 with TRBJ2-7; 13 bases map to TRBD2. Per germline, CDR1 LNHDA and CDR2 SQIVND (reference sequence). Unmatched junction bases numbered 5, after V lost 6 bases and J lost 3 bases. The CDR3 spans 15 residues. The CDR3 DNA reads TGTGCCAGTAGCAACGGACTAGCGGGGGTCTACGAGCAGTACTTC. Amino acid sequence: CASSNGLAGVYEQYF.

By sample fraction, this clonotype is large. The V gene is TRBV20-1, the J gene TRBJ2-2; 9 nucleotides line up with TRBD1. V lost 4 bases to trimming and J lost 6 bases; unmatched junction nucleotides: 3. The CDR3 spans 13 residues. Looked up from germline, CDR1 is DFQATT and CDR2 is SNEGSKA (reference sequence). CDR3 nucleotides: TGCAGTGCTACCCGGACAGGGGCCGGGGAGCTGTTTTTT. As protein: CSATRTGAGELFF.

The CDR3 sequence: CASSPGQVLFLSGNTIYF. As DNA, the CDR3 is TGTGCCAGCAGCCCCGGACAGGTCCTGTTCCTCTCTGGAAACACCATATATTTT. The chain is built from TRBV7-9 and TRBJ1-3; 7 nucleotides line up with TRBD1. This CDR3 has 18 amino acids. CDR1 is SEHNR, CDR2 FQNEAQ, per germline (reference sequence). J was trimmed by 0 bases and V by 5 bases; bases with no gene match: 13.

This clonotype is medium-sized (0.01 to 0.1%) in the sample. The rearrangement links TRBV29-1 to TRBJ2-7; possibly TRBD1 for D (5 bases). Trimming took off 1 base at V and 4 bases at J, with 8 bases between the two ends. Germline values: CDR1 SQVTM, CDR2 ANQGSEA. The CDR3 is made up of 12 amino acids. The CDR3 reads CSVEVGAYEQYF. The DNA of the CDR3 is TGCAGCGTTGAAGTAGGGGCTTACGAGCAGTACTTC.

Within the sample, this clonotype is medium-sized (0.01 to 0.1%). V and J are TRBV6-5 and TRBJ1-5; TRBD1 might be the D (5 bases). The CDR3 contains 13 residues. V gave up 2 bases and J gave up 4 bases, with 6 bases separating them. The germline CDR1 and CDR2 sequences are MNHEY and SVGAGI. CDR3 loop: CASSYGTNQPQHF. The DNA of the CDR3 is TGTGCCAGCAGTTACGGGACGAATCAGCCCCAGCATTTT.

By sample fraction, this clonotype is large. The V gene is TRBV7-3, the J gene TRBJ2-1, with 9 positions matching TRBD2. The CDR3 spans 16 residues. Per germline, CDR1 SGHTA and CDR2 FQGTGA. Trimming cost V 1 base and J 3 bases; bases outside gene matches: 4. CDR3 DNA: TGTGCCAGCAGCTTAAGTTCTAGCGGGATCTACAATGAGCAGTTCTTC. Its translation is CASSLSSSGIYNEQFF.

J is TRBJ2-3 and V is TRBV7-2; perhaps TRBD2 as D (6 bases). The CDR3 consists of 13 residues. The germline CDR1 and CDR2 sequences are SGHTA and FQGNSA. The germline V and J ends were trimmed by 6 bases and 7 bases, with 14 bases remaining between them. The chain's CDR3 is CASSSTRGNTQYF. As DNA, the CDR3 is TGTGCCAGCAGTTCTACCCGGGGGAATACGCAGTATTTT. Combining the CDR3 with reference TRBV7-2 and TRBJ2-3 gives the whole variable domain GAGVSQSPSNKVTEKGKDVELRCDPISGHTALYWYRQSLGQGLEFLIYFQGNSAPDKSGLPSDRFSAERTGGSVSTLTIQRTQQEDSAVYLCASSSTRGNTQYFGPGTRLTVL.

This clonotype occurred a few times. The chain employs TRBV20-1 and TRBJ2-3; 8 nucleotides align to TRBD2. The CDR3 length is 13 residues. The J segment lost 6 bases and the V segment lost 1 base, leaving 3 bases of the junction unmatched. Germline V gives CDR1 DFQATT, CDR2 SNEGSKA (reference sequence). CDR3 sequence (DNA): TGCAGTGCTAGAGGCCCGGGGGGGGATACGCAGTATTTT. Encoded protein: CSARGPGGDTQYF.

The gene calls are TRBV4-3 and TRBJ1-4; 10 bases are shared with TRBD1. Germline lookup yields CDR1 LGHNA and CDR2 YSLEER. The CDR3 consists of 19 residues. With V trimmed by 4 bases and J by 7 bases, 18 bases remained unmatched. The DNA for the CDR3 is TGCGCCAGCAGCCCCAGGAGCAGGGCCGGGACAGGGGACTTTGAAAAACTGTTTTTT. Translated: CASSPRSRAGTGDFEKLFF.

This clonotype has only a few counts. The genes are TRBV19 and TRBJ1-5; D remains ambiguous. Trimming pared 6 bases from V and 7 bases from J, leaving 19 bases between. The CDR3 runs 15 residues. In germline, CDR1 is LNHDA, CDR2 SQIVND (reference sequence). The CDR3, as DNA: TGTGCCAGTAGGGCAGCTGGCGGGGTGGGCCAGCCCCAGCATTTT. It encodes CASRAAGGVGQPQHF.

The chain uses TRBV6-5 and TRBJ1-2; D gene ambiguous. Looked up from germline, CDR1 is MNHEY and CDR2 is SVGAGI. CDR3 size: 14 residues. V lost 5 bases, J lost 0 bases, and 10 bases lay in between. CDR3 protein: CASSTQQSNYGYTF. In DNA, the CDR3 is TGTGCCAGCAGTACGCAACAATCTAACTATGGCTACACCTTC.